The clone carrying this TCR beta chain appeared a few times. Its antigen is unidentified. These data originate in a study of CD8 T cells in ankylosing spondylitis. Study findings and constraints: Seven or eight highly homologous variants made up a TCR beta motif, and this motif appeared characteristic of ankylosing spondylitis blood. Before this, some motif variants had been reported in reactive arthritis synovial fluid and blood. According to the report, clones linked to the disease were significantly enriched in matched synovial fluid samples taken from ankylosing spondylitis patients. Clones linked to the disease showed a CD8+ phenotype. They occurred at relatively low frequencies in peripheral blood.

Trimming stripped 1 base from V and 7 bases from J, with 11 bases between. The CDR3 has 13 residues. Germline V gene sequence: CDR1 DFQATT, CDR2 SNEGSKA (reference sequence). A quantitative 5'-RACE method, one with molecular barcodes, was used to make TCR beta libraries. TCRdb fed the 5' RACE reads into MiXCR, producing one record per CDR3 protein. This table has about 400,000 distinct CDR3 sequences, under 25% appearing once. This receptor was obtained from a male donor with ankylosing spondylitis. V gene TRBV20-1 combines with J gene TRBJ2-1; possibly TRBD2 for D (6 bases). The sequenced material came from blood, either unsorted or a sorted T cell fraction (not recorded which). CDR3 region: CSARVAGKNEQFF. The CDR3 DNA is TGCAGTGCTAGAGTGGCGGGAAAGAATGAGCAGTTCTTC.